What follows are 21 T cell receptor beta chains derived from one specimen sequenced in a study of blood T cells in healthy people across ages. Alongside a J-beta primer mix, a sample-barcoded 5' primer served in a second PCR lasting about 7 to 11 cycles. TCRdb analysed the 5' RACE reads with MiXCR anew, one entry per CDR3 protein. The data show 600,000 to 1,000,000 distinct CDR3 sequences, just under 25% seen once. This same sample was also taken into another study, of T cells of mothers and their children.

Specimen: blood. Source of these receptors: a boy aged 5-17 years in good health.

The chain uses TRBV10-3 and TRBJ2-7; D is undetermined. The CDR3 totals 12 residues. V was pared by 5 bases and J by 6 bases, with 11 bases between. Germline V lookup: CDR1 ENHRY, CDR2 SYGVKD. The CDR3 sequence: CAISPNPGEQYF. In DNA, the CDR3 is TGTGCCATCAGTCCTAACCCCGGCGAGCAGTACTTC.

This chain connects TRBV5-1 to TRBJ2-1, with 8 bases aligning to TRBD2. The CDR3 has 15 residues. The ends lost 5 bases at V and 5 bases at J; junction bases unmatched: 9. Germline V gene lookup returns CDR1 SGHRS and CDR2 YFSETQ. The CDR3 protein is CASRVTGGAHNEQFF. The CDR3 nucleotides read TGCGCCAGCAGAGTCACCGGGGGGGCCCACAATGAGCAGTTCTTC.

The table lists this clonotype with many counts. This chain joins TRBV5-1 and TRBJ2-7, with D possibly TRBD2 on 6 matching bases. Trimming stripped 4 bases from V and 2 bases from J, with 13 bases between. The CDR3 extends over 14 amino acids. The germline V gene has CDR1 SGHRS and CDR2 YFSETQ. The CDR3 is CASSPLAATYEQYF. The CDR3 coding sequence is TGCGCCAGCAGCCCCTTAGCGGCCACCTACGAGCAGTACTTC. Full variable domain (rest looked up from reference TRBV5-1 and TRBJ2-7): KAGVTQTPRYLIKTRGQQVTLSCSPISGHRSVSWYQQTPGQGLQFLFEYFSETQRNKGNFPGRFSGRQFSNSRSEMNVSTLELGDSALYLCASSPLAATYEQYFGPGTRLTVT.

This sequence joins TRBV29-1 and TRBJ2-2; 8 bases line up with TRBD2. The CDR3 extends over 15 amino acids. Per germline, CDR1 SQVTM and CDR2 ANQGSEA. The trim removed 5 bases at V and 0 bases at J, leaving 5 bases unmatched. This chain's CDR3 is CSVIAGQANTGELFF. The CDR3 coding sequence is TGCAGCGTTATAGCGGGACAAGCGAACACCGGGGAGCTGTTTTTT.

This chain joins TRBV10-3 and TRBJ2-7; 8 nucleotides agree with TRBD1. V shed 3 bases and J 3 bases; nucleotides not matched to a gene: 4. The CDR3 consists of 14 residues. The germline V gene has CDR1 ENHRY and CDR2 SYGVKD. In nucleotides, the CDR3 is TGTGCCATCAGTGACTCCGGGACAGGCTACGAGCAGTACTTC. Amino acid sequence: CAISDSGTGYEQYF.

This clonotype has a handful of counts. This sequence joins TRBV7-2 and TRBJ2-2; 9 bases align to TRBD1. V lost 6 bases and J lost 7; bases outside the gene matches: 12. Germline V gives CDR1 SGHTA, CDR2 FQGNSA. The CDR3 extends over 16 amino acids. CDR3 region: CASSTTGQGYGGELFF. In DNA, the CDR3 is TGTGCCAGCAGTACTACGGGACAGGGTTATGGCGGGGAGCTGTTTTTT.

This chain joins TRBV5-6 and TRBJ2-1; the match to TRBD1 covers 7 bases. Germline V lookup: CDR1 SGHDT, CDR2 YYEEEE. V was clipped by 3 bases and J by 5 bases; unmatched bases: 8. This CDR3 spans 15 amino acids. The DNA of the CDR3 is TGTGCCAGCAGCTGGGGACAGTCCACCCACAATGAGCAGTTCTTC. Protein sequence: CASSWGQSTHNEQFF.

With respect to this clonotype: The CDR3 ends on some other residue instead of the conserved phenylalanine or tryptophan, so this is likely a read error. J is TRBJ2-5 and V is TRBV29-1, with 8 bases aligning to TRBD1. Gene TRBJ2-7 matches the end of the DNA better, so the J call may be wrong. CDR3 length: 15 amino acids. Per the germline V gene, CDR1 is SQVTM and CDR2 is ANQGSEA. CDR3 amino acids: CSVVLLGGQAYEQYL. For the CDR3, the DNA is TGCAGCGTTGTCCTCCTGGGGGGACAGGCCTACGAGCAGTACCTC.

The CDR3 loop is CASSIAALHGYTF. CDR3 coding DNA: TGTGCCAGTAGTATAGCGGCATTGCATGGCTACACCTTC. This sequence joins TRBV19 and TRBJ1-2; D remains ambiguous. Germline V gene data show CDR1 as LNHDA and CDR2 as SQIVND (reference sequence). The CDR3 has 13 residues. V was cut by 1 base and J by 6 bases, with 9 bases left in between.

There are a few counts of this clonotype. CDR3 DNA: TGTGCTAGTGGTGGGGATGGGACAGACCGTCCTTACAATGAGCAGTTCTTC. The encoded protein is CASGGDGTDRPYNEQFF. V and J are TRBV12-5 and TRBJ2-1; 7 bases line up with TRBD1. The CDR3 consists of 17 residues. With V trimmed by 5 bases and J by 4 bases, 14 bases remained unmatched. From germline, CDR1 is LGHNT and CDR2 FRNRAP.

This clonotype was detected a few times. The chain links TRBV7-8 to TRBJ1-4; D may be TRBD1 (6 bases). Looked up from germline, CDR1 is SGHVS and CDR2 is FQNEAQ. The ends were cut back, 3 bases at V and 2 bases at J, with 13 bases in the middle. CDR3 length: 16 amino acids. CDR3 sequence (DNA): TGTGCCAGCAGCTTGGGCAGGGGTGCGACTAATGAAAAACTGTTTTTT. It encodes CASSLGRGATNEKLFF.

The chain joins TRBV7-9 to TRBJ2-7, with D perhaps matching TRBD1 (5 bases). Trimming stripped 8 bases from V and 3 bases from J, with 17 bases between. The CDR3 is 14 amino acids. The germline gives CDR1 SEHNR, CDR2 FQNEAQ (reference sequence). The CDR3 loop is CASWNSQGIYEQYF. The DNA for the CDR3 is TGTGCCAGCTGGAATTCTCAGGGAATCTACGAGCAGTACTTC.

This clonotype was picked up a small number of times. The CDR3 loop reads CSVELERYYGYTF. Written as DNA, the CDR3 is TGCAGCGTTGAGTTGGAACGTTACTATGGCTACACCTTC. This chain uses TRBV29-1 with TRBJ1-2; D remains unclear. The CDR3 runs 13 residues. The V gene's germline CDR1 is SQVTM and CDR2 ANQGSEA. V was cut by 3 bases and J by 3 bases, with 11 bases left in between.

This chain connects TRBV5-1 to TRBJ1-5; D not resolved. CDR3 size: 13 residues. Germline values: CDR1 SGHRS, CDR2 YFSETQ. Trimming stripped 0 bases from V and 9 bases from J, with 10 bases between. CDR3 protein: CASSLGVDRPQHF. The CDR3 DNA reads TGCGCCAGCAGCTTGGGGGTAGATCGGCCCCAGCATTTT.

The CDR3 reads CSARDRSVILNTEAFF. The DNA for the CDR3 is TGCAGTGCTAGAGATCGTTCGGTGATACTGAACACTGAAGCTTTCTTT. The rearrangement uses TRBV20-1 and TRBJ1-1; D gene ambiguous. Trimming stripped 0 bases from V and 0 bases from J, with 14 bases between. The CDR3 sequence is 16 residues long. CDR1 and CDR2 from the germline V gene are DFQATT and SNEGSKA (reference sequence).

The chain has TRBV29-1 and TRBJ2-5; no definite D call. Germline V gives CDR1 SQVTM, CDR2 ANQGSEA. This CDR3 has 12 residues. V lost 7 bases, J lost 4 bases, and 13 bases lay in between. CDR3 amino acids: CSGAPVGETQYF. CDR3 DNA: TGCAGCGGGGCCCCGGTGGGAGAGACCCAGTACTTC.

Of note for this clonotype: The final CDR3 position lacks the conserved phenylalanine or tryptophan, pointing to a likely read error. The chain uses TRBV7-9 and TRBJ1-4; D gene ambiguous. The V gene lost 4 bases and the J gene lost 3 bases, with 12 bases spanning the gap. Germline values: CDR1 SEHNR, CDR2 FQNEAQ (reference sequence). The CDR3 has 15 residues. The CDR3, as DNA: TGTGCCAGCAGCTCCTCTAGAACGGCTAATGAAAAACTGTTTCTT. Its translation: CASSSSRTANEKLFL.

This chain joins TRBV28 and TRBJ2-5; the match to TRBD1 covers 8 bases. Germline trimming cut 6 bases from V and 6 bases from J; bases unmatched to any gene: 9. CDR3 length equals 14 residues. Germline values: CDR1 MDHEN, CDR2 SYDVKM. CDR3 sequence reads: CASSYRGRSQTQYF. The CDR3 DNA reads TGTGCCAGCAGCTACAGGGGGAGATCTCAGACCCAGTACTTC.

Concerning this clonotype itself: One end of the junction does not line up with germline, which may come from a read error. The rearrangement links TRBV5-4 to TRBJ2-5; D possibly uses TRBD1 or TRBD2 (5 bases each). CDR3 length equals 15 residues. Germline CDR1 SGHNT, CDR2 YYREEE (reference sequence). CDR3 sequence: CTSKGDLLSEETQSF. CDR3 nucleotides: TGTACCAGCAAAGGGGACCTCCTTTCAGAGGAGACCCAGTCCTTC.

The CDR3 DNA sequence: TGTGCCAGCTCCACAACAGGGGCCTCCCTCACAGATACGCAGTATTTT. Encoded protein: CASSTTGASLTDTQYF. The chain has TRBV3-1 and TRBJ2-3; 7 bases map to TRBD1. Trimming removed 8 bases from V and 2 bases from J; junction bases left unmatched: 13. Germline V lookup: CDR1 LGHDT, CDR2 YNNKEL (reference sequence). The CDR3 sequence is 16 residues long.

The chain recombines TRBV10-3 with TRBJ2-7, with TRBD2 matching 14 bases. The ends lost 2 bases at V and 4 bases at J; junction bases unmatched: 10. CDR1 and CDR2 from the germline V gene are ENHRY and SYGVKD. This CDR3 has 18 residues. The CDR3 DNA reads TGTGCCATCAGTGAGACACAACCGGGACTAGCGGGAGCTTACGAGCAGTACTTC. Translation gives CAISETQPGLAGAYEQYF.